A selection of T cell receptor beta chains follows, all from one sample in a study of blood T cell repertoires in COVID-19. Some clones are missing from TCRdb's copy, which holds only in-frame ones; the method was immunoSEQ multiplex PCR. The data contain 130,000 to 150,000 clones, 65% to 85% of them seen just once; the ten biggest clones take up 5.8%. Input material: PBMCs or T cells enriched from blood (not recorded which). Every receptor here comes from a woman aged 45-59 years who had been exposed to COVID-19. The CDR3 runs from the conserved cysteine through the conserved F or W. D genes are given only for firm matches.

TRBJ1-5 TRBV7-9 NA TGTGCCAGCAGCTCTTCAGGGTATAGCAATCAGCCCCAGCATTTT CASSSSGYSNQPQHF
TRBJ2-7 TRBV7-9 NA TGTGCCAGCAGCTTGGTAACGGGAGTTCACTACGAGCAGTACTTC CASSLVTGVHYEQYF
TRBJ1-5 TRBV2 NA TGTGCCAGCAGTGAAATGGGGCGCTGGAATCAGCCCCAGCATTTT CASSEMGRWNQPQHF
TRBJ2-7 TRBV6-2/TRBV6-3 NA TGTGCCAGCAGTTATGAAGACAGGAGAAGGTACGAGCAGTACTTC CASSYEDRRRYEQYF
TRBJ1-1 TRBV19 NA TGTGCCAGTAGCCCAGGGCGCACTGAAGCTTTCTTT CASSPGRTEAFF
TRBJ2-1 TRBV5-6 NA TGTGCCAGCAGCCAGGACTTGGGGGCCGGGGAGCAGTTCTTC CASSQDLGAGEQFF
TRBJ2-5 TRBV5-1 TRBD1 TGCGCCAGCAGCTCCCCGGGACAGCGAGAGACCCAGTACTTC CASSSPGQRETQYF
TRBJ1-1 TRBV27 TRBD1 TGTGCCACCGGGACAGCACACTGGGCTTTCTTT CATGTAHWAFF
TRBJ2-1 TRBV19 NA TGTGCCAGTACCGGGACTGGCTATGAGCAGTTCTTC CASTGTGYEQFF
TRBJ1-4 TRBV7-9 NA TGTGCCAGCAGCGGGACATCCTTTAAGGCCGGAAATGAAAAACTGTTTTTT CASSGTSFKAGNEKLFF